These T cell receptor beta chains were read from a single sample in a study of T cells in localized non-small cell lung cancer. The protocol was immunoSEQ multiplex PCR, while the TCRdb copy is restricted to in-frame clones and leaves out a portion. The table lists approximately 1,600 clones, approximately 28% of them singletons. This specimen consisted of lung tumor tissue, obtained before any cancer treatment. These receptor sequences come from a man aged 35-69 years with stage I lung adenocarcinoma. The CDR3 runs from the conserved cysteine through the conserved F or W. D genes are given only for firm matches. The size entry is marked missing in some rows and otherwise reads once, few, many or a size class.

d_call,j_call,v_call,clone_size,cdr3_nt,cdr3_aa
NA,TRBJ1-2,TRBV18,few,TGTGCCAGCTCCCCCCGTTCTGCCCTTGGCTACACCTTC,CASSPRSALGYTF
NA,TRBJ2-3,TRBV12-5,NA,TGTGCCAGCACCCCACTTCGCTCAGATACGCAGTATTTT,CASTPLRSDTQYF
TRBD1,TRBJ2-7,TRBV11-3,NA,TGTGCCAGCAGCTTGCGCCCGGGACAGATATACGAGCAGTACTTC,CASSLRPGQIYEQYF
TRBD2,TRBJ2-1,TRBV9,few,TGTGCCAGCAGCGACCCTCGTGGGGCAGCGGGACTGAATGAGCAGTTCTTC,CASSDPRGAAGLNEQFF
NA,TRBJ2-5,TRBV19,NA,TGTGCCAGTAGTAACCCCCCAGGCCAAGAGACCCAGTACTTC,CASSNPPGQETQYF
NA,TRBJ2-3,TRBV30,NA,TGTGCCTGGGGGATTAAGCCTCACACAGATACGCAGTATTTT,CAWGIKPHTDTQYF
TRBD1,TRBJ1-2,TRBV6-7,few,TGTGCCAGCAGTACCCCCGGGACAGGCTATGGCTACACCTTC,CASSTPGTGYGYTF
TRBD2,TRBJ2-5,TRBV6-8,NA,TGTGCCAGCAGTTTAACGGGACTAGCGGGAAGTTGGGCCCAGTACTTC,CASSLTGLAGSWAQYF
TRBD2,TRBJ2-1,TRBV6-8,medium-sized,TGTGCCAGCAGCCCTTCTAGCGGGAGCTACAATGAGCAGTTCTTC,CASSPSSGSYNEQFF
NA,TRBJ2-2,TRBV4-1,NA,TGCGCCAGCAGCCAAGAGGACGGGGAGCTGTTTTTT,CASSQEDGELFF
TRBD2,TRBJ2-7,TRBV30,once,TGTGCCTGGAGGTTCGGGACTAGCGGGAGTATCAGCTTC,CAWRFGTSGSISF